This entry describes one TCR beta chain. Its cognate antigen is unknown. The sample is drawn from a study of T cells in narcolepsy. Study as a whole: Patients with NT1 or NT2 and healthy control donors were enrolled. Study findings and constraints: Autoreactive HCRT-specific and TRIB2-specific clonotypes were marked in same-patient CSF-versus-blood CD4+ comparisons.

Profiled with immunoSEQ multiplex PCR; TCRdb holds only in-frame clones, not every one. This sample has around 39,000 clones, with under 85% found just once. The CDR3 consists of 18 residues. V dropped 3 bases and J dropped 5; count of bases not matched to a gene: 19. The germline CDR1 and CDR2 sequences are GTSNPN and SVGIG (reference sequence). This sequence was found in a human donor with narcolepsy. V usage is TRBV30 and J usage is TRBJ2-5; TRBD2 aligns across 9 bases. The sample taken for sequencing was CD45RA- memory CD4+ T cells from PBMCs. CDR3 protein: CAWSPRGGARGGRETQYF. DNA for the CDR3: TGTGCCTGGAGCCCGCGGGGGGGGGCGCGGGGGGGCAGGGAGACCCAGTACTTC.